This T cell receptor beta chain originates from a study of blood T cell repertoires in COVID-19. Study overall: The United States, Italy and Spain supplied acute and convalescent COVID-19 samples. Nucleic acid was either cDNA or gDNA, and it came from T cells, B-cell-depleted T cells, or PBMCs.

The CDR3 has 18 residues. Germline V gene data show CDR1 as SGHRS and CDR2 as YFSETQ. V shed 0 bases, J shed 1 base, and the junction held 6 bases outside the gene matches. How the authors handled the data: Estimation of nucleated cell counts was performed using reference gene primer amplification. TCRdb's table, derived via immunoSEQ multiplex PCR, lists solely in-frame clones and lacks some. V, J and clone size are taken as reported in that table, and D and trimming were inferred from the DNA itself. The sample yields about 97,000 clones, about 80% seen once. Material: peripheral blood. The sequence was obtained from a man between 70 and 80 years old with acute or convalescent COVID-19. This sequence joins TRBV5-1 and TRBJ2-2; 10 nucleotides line up with TRBD2. CDR3 sequence reads: CASSLGLAGVQNTGELFF. The CDR3 DNA is TGCGCCAGCAGCTTGGGGCTAGCGGGAGTTCAGAACACCGGGGAGCTGTTTTTT.